These 27 T cell receptor beta chains originate from one sample sequenced in a study. MiXCR, applied by TCRdb to the 5' RACE reads, yields one record per CDR3 protein. In the table there are approximately 53,000 distinct CDR3 sequences, more than 25% of which are singletons. The sample taken for sequencing was tumor-infiltrating memory CD4+ T cells sorted from the breast tumor. Subset in this sample: memory CD4+ T cells, CD4+CD45RO+CD25-. The origin of the receptors is a female donor with breast cancer.

This chain links TRBV4-1 with TRBJ2-1; the D call may be TRBD1 or TRBD2 (5 bases each). This CDR3 comprises 14 residues. Between the trimmed V and J ends, which lost 2 bases and 12 bases, there was a span of 17 bases. The germline gives CDR1 MGHRA, CDR2 YSYEKL. CDR3 bases: TGCGCCAGCAGCCAACTTACCCGGGACGTTCGGCAGTTCTTC. This encodes CASSQLTRDVRQFF.

This sequence joins TRBV9 and TRBJ2-2; the D is unclear. V was shortened by 4 bases and J by 7 bases, with 20 bases between the two germline ends. The CDR3 sequence is 16 residues long. From germline, CDR1 is SGDLS and CDR2 YYNGEE. CDR3 sequence reads: CASSPYVGSTGGELFF. CDR3 DNA sequence: TGTGCCAGCAGCCCCTATGTAGGCAGTACCGGCGGGGAGCTGTTTTTT.

At least ten counts were recorded for this clonotype. The chain couples TRBV20-1 to TRBJ1-1; TRBD1 is a possible D gene (5 bases). Germline V gives CDR1 DFQATT, CDR2 SNEGSKA (reference sequence). This CDR3 has 11 amino acids. The V end was cut by 6 bases, the J end by 11 bases, with 16 bases between. The CDR3 nucleotides read TGCAGTGCAGATGGACGGGGGGTGGCTTTCTTT. Translating gives CSADGRGVAFF.

As for this clonotype: This could be a read error, since a much larger clone is one nucleotide away. The CDR3 ends on some other residue instead of the conserved phenylalanine or tryptophan, so this is likely a read error. The rearrangement links TRBV6-5 to TRBJ1-1; 11 positions match TRBD1. The CDR3 covers 12 residues. V lost 5 bases to trimming and J lost 9 bases; unmatched junction nucleotides: 2. Germline CDR1 reads MNHEY; CDR2 reads SVGAGI. The CDR3 region is CASSGQGAKAFY. The DNA of the CDR3 is TGTGCCAGCAGTGGACAGGGGGCTAAAGCTTTCTAT.

The J gene is TRBJ1-2, the V gene TRBV6-1, with D uncertain. The CDR3 runs to 11 residues. In germline, CDR1 is MNHNS, CDR2 SASEGT. Trimming removed 0 bases at V and 13 bases at J, with 9 bases between. In DNA form, the CDR3 reads TGTGCCAGCAGTGAAGCAGAGCGCTGCACCTTC. The encoded protein is CASSEAERCTF.

This clonotype was seen at least ten times. This sequence joins TRBV7-2 and TRBJ1-5, with D unclear. Germline lookup yields CDR1 SGHTA and CDR2 FQGNSA. Trimming pared 3 bases from V and 0 bases from J, leaving 6 bases between. This CDR3 region has 14 residues. The CDR3 region has the DNA TGTGCCAGCAGCTTCGGTCTTAGCAATCAGCCCCAGCATTTT. Protein sequence: CASSFGLSNQPQHF.

A few counts support this clonotype. The chain carries TRBV6-2 or TRBV6-3 and TRBJ2-6; 10 positions agree with TRBD1. Germline V gene data show CDR1 as MNHEY and CDR2 as SVGEGT. CDR3 length: 18 amino acids. V lost 6 bases, J lost 1 base, and 9 bases stayed unmatched. As DNA, the CDR3 is TGTGCCAGCAGGACAATGAGACAGGGGGCATCTGGGGCCAACGTCCTGACTTTC. It translates to CASRTMRQGASGANVLTF.

This clonotype has a handful of counts. The V call is TRBV7-9, the J call TRBJ1-3; D gene unclear. The germline gives CDR1 SEHNR, CDR2 FQNEAQ (reference sequence). With 5 bases removed from V and 0 bases from J, the gap between germline ends came to 14 bases. This CDR3 region has 16 residues. CDR3 protein: CASSLALRSSGNTIYF. DNA of the CDR3: TGTGCCAGCAGCCTTGCATTGAGGAGCTCTGGAAACACCATATATTTT.

This clonotype showed up just a few times. The chain is built from TRBV27 and TRBJ2-1, with TRBD2 matching 9 bases. V lost 4 bases to trimming and J lost 4 bases; unmatched junction nucleotides: 8. This CDR3 comprises 16 residues. Germline assignment: CDR1 MNHEY and CDR2 SMNVEV (reference sequence). The CDR3 coding sequence is TGTGCCAGCAGTTCATACGGACTAGCGCTGTACAATGAGCAGTTCTTC. Amino acids: CASSSYGLALYNEQFF.

This sequence joins TRBV7-3 and TRBJ2-1; D is perhaps TRBD1 (6 bases). In germline, CDR1 is SGHTA, CDR2 FQGTGA. This CDR3 spans 15 amino acids. Trimming took off 4 bases at V and 0 bases at J, with 10 bases between the two ends. The chain's CDR3 is CASSSPRGSYNEQFF. Here the CDR3 DNA reads TGTGCCAGCAGCTCCCCCAGGGGCTCCTACAATGAGCAGTTCTTC.

There are a few counts of this clonotype. The chain couples TRBV4-1 to TRBJ2-7; D is uncertain. The V and J ends lost 0 bases and 3 bases respectively, with 9 bases between them. The CDR3 is made up of 14 amino acids. Looked up from germline, CDR1 is MGHRA and CDR2 is YSYEKL. The CDR3 bases are TGCGCCAGCAGCCAAGACGGGTCAGTCTACGAGCAGTACTTC. The encoded protein is CASSQDGSVYEQYF.

This chain connects TRBV5-1 to TRBJ2-7; no clear D. V was trimmed by 2 bases and J by 0 bases, leaving 12 bases between them. CDR1 SGHRS and CDR2 YFSETQ come from the germline V gene. The CDR3 contains 15 residues. CDR3 in amino acids: CASSFGLPSSYEQYF. The CDR3 nucleotides are TGCGCCAGCAGCTTCGGCCTCCCGAGCTCCTACGAGCAGTACTTC.

This clonotype appeared a few times. The chain uses TRBV6-1 and TRBJ2-5, with 7 nucleotides matching TRBD1. This CDR3 comprises 13 residues. V trimming: 6 bases; J trimming: 5 bases; junction bases outside the gene matches: 6. Germline CDR1 and CDR2: MNHNS and SASEGT. The CDR3 sequence is CASRQGPGETQYF. The DNA for the CDR3 is TGTGCCAGCAGACAGGGGCCTGGGGAGACCCAGTACTTC.

This clonotype turned up a few times. The chain links TRBV5-1 to TRBJ2-5, with D hard to call. V lost 3 bases to trimming and J lost 1 base, with 4 bases between them. The CDR3 totals 12 residues. CDR1 is SGHRS, CDR2 YFSETQ, per germline. The CDR3, as DNA: TGCGCCAGCAGCTACAGCCAAGAGACCCAGTACTTC. Translation: CASSYSQETQYF.

The V gene is TRBV7-2, the J gene TRBJ2-1, with 8 bases fitting TRBD1. Germline-derived CDR1 and CDR2 are SGHTA and FQGNSA. Losses at the gene ends were 5 bases for V and 7 bases for J; bases not matched to a gene: 10. The CDR3 totals 15 residues. The CDR3 nucleotides are TGTGCCAGCAGCACCTACCTTCAGGGGGCTAATGAGCAGTTCTTC. Translated: CASSTYLQGANEQFF.

The rearrangement joins TRBV5-1 to TRBJ1-1, with D possibly being TRBD1 (5 bases). This CDR3 has 17 residues. Trimming pared 4 bases from V and 1 base from J, leaving 20 bases between. CDR1 SGHRS and CDR2 YFSETQ come from the germline V gene. The CDR3 spells CASSPTSSAGRNTEAFF. CDR3 nucleotides: TGCGCCAGCAGCCCGACGTCCAGTGCAGGGAGGAACACTGAAGCTTTCTTT.

The chain carries TRBV5-1 and TRBJ1-4, with a tentative D call TRBD1 (5 bases). The V and J ends lost 4 bases and 6 bases respectively, with 16 bases between them. This CDR3 region has 15 residues. The germline CDR1 and CDR2 sequences are SGHRS and YFSETQ. Here the CDR3 DNA reads TGCGCCAGCAGCCTCGCTTCAGGGCCTGATGAAAAACTGTTTTTT. Translating gives CASSLASGPDEKLFF.

The CDR3 loop is CAWSVNRVNEKLFF. The DNA for the CDR3 is TGTGCCTGGAGTGTAAACAGGGTGAATGAAAAACTGTTTTTT. The J gene is TRBJ1-4, the V gene TRBV30; D might be TRBD1 (6 bases). In germline, CDR1 is GTSNPN, CDR2 SVGIG (reference sequence). V was pared by 0 bases and J by 5 bases, with 10 bases between. This CDR3 is 14 amino acids long.

As for this clonotype: Germline is not matched at one junction end, which may reflect a read error. The chain employs TRBV11-2 and TRBJ2-1; possibly TRBD1 or TRBD2 for D (6 bases each). This CDR3 is 13 amino acids long. Germline values: CDR1 SGHAT, CDR2 FQNNGV. CDR3 bases: TGTGCCAGCAGCTCCGGGGGCAGAAATGAGCAGTCCTTC. This gives the protein CASSSGGRNEQSF.

The chain links TRBV5-1 to TRBJ2-5, with 7 bases identical to TRBD1. The CDR3 is 14 amino acids. CDR1 is SGHRS and CDR2 is YFSETQ in the germline V gene. Trimming took 1 base from V and 5 from J; bases not matched to a gene: 5. The CDR3 DNA sequence: TGCGCCAGCAGCTTGCAGGGACAGAAGGAGACCCAGTACTTC. Translating it yields CASSLQGQKETQYF.

The chain recombines TRBV18 with TRBJ2-3; D is uncertain. V lost 3 bases and J lost 0, with 13 bases in between. There are 16 residues in the CDR3. CDR1 and CDR2 (germline): KGHSH, LQKENI. The CDR3 region has the DNA TGTGCCAGCTCACCGGCTCGAGCGTTTAGCACAGATACGCAGTATTTT. Residues: CASSPARAFSTDTQYF.

This clonotype was observed a handful of times. The chain is built from TRBV1 and TRBJ2-1; the table calls TRBD2, which could not be checked here. TRBV1 counts as a pseudogene. CDR3 length equals 16 residues. The CDR3 protein is CTSSQHYRDQKNEQFF. DNA of the CDR3: TGCACCAGCAGCCAACACTACCGGGACCAAAAGAATGAGCAGTTCTTC.

This CDR3 is CASSRTSGSPEQYF. For the CDR3, the DNA is TGTGCCAGCAGCCGGACTAGCGGGAGTCCCGAGCAGTACTTC. The gene calls are TRBV11-1 and TRBJ2-7; 13 bases line up with TRBD2. V lost 5 bases, J lost 6 bases, and 4 bases stayed unmatched. Germline V gene sequence: CDR1 SGHAT, CDR2 FQDESV (reference sequence). The length of the CDR3 is 14 residues.

The chain uses TRBV6-2 or TRBV6-3 and TRBJ2-6, with D unresolved. The V gene's germline CDR1 is MNHEY and CDR2 SVGEGT. The CDR3 loop spans 12 amino acids. The CDR3 sequence: CGTASGANVLTF. The CDR3 bases are TGTGGAACTGCGTCTGGGGCCAACGTCCTGACTTTC.

This clonotype was picked up a small number of times. The J gene is TRBJ2-5, the V gene TRBV15, with D uncertain. The CDR3 length is 11 residues. The V gene lost 4 bases and the J gene lost 6 bases, with 6 bases spanning the gap. CDR1 and CDR2 (germline): LNHNV, YYDKDF (reference sequence). CDR3 nucleotides: TGTGCCACCAGCAATACTCAGACCCAGTACTTC. Protein product: CATSNTQTQYF.

Details on this clonotype: The CDR3 does not close with the conserved phenylalanine or tryptophan, likely indicating a read error. The chain carries TRBV2 and TRBJ1-5; the D gene is possibly TRBD1 (6 bases). Trimming cost V 5 bases and J 9 bases, with 14 bases left between them. The CDR3 totals 13 residues. The germline V gene has CDR1 SNHLY and CDR2 FYNNEI. The CDR3 coding sequence is TGTGCCAGCAGTAGGACGGAAGGGGGGCCCCAGCATCTT. It yields the protein CASSRTEGGPQHL.

This rearrangement joins TRBV10-2 to TRBJ1-2, with TRBD1 as a possible D gene (6 bases). This CDR3 region has 17 residues. Germline CDR1 is WSHSY and CDR2 is SAAADI. Trimming pared 0 bases from V and 2 bases from J, leaving 16 bases between. This chain's CDR3 is CASSESFSGTLNYGYTF. CDR3 in DNA: TGCGCCAGCAGTGAGTCCTTCTCCGGGACACTCAACTATGGCTACACCTTC.